The 21 T cell receptor beta chains reported below all come from one sample, sequenced in a study of graft-versus-host responses after intestinal transplantation. Clones were sequenced by immunoSEQ multiplex PCR, and TCRdb holds only the in-frame ones, with some missing. The profile shows around 6,400 clones, about 24% of them singletons. Sequenced here: alloreactive CD4+ T cells from a mixed lymphocyte reaction culture, sampled before intestinal transplant. Subset reported: CFSE-low proliferating T cells sorted from approximately six-day pre-transplant mixed lymphocyte reaction (GvH or HvG direction). The origin of the receptors is a human patient who received an intestinal transplant.

The chain has TRBV7-2 and TRBJ2-7, with D uncertain. CDR3 length equals 12 residues. Trimming cost V 3 bases and J 6 bases, with 9 bases left between them. Germline values: CDR1 SGHTA, CDR2 FQGNSA. CDR3 sequence reads: CASSLNEREQYF. The CDR3 region has the DNA TGTGCCAGCAGCTTGAACGAGCGCGAGCAGTACTTC.

In this sample, this clone turned up a few times. This sequence joins TRBV29-1 and TRBJ2-3, with D perhaps matching TRBD2 (6 bases). CDR1 and CDR2 (germline): SQVTM, ANQGSEA. The CDR3 has 13 residues. V lost 1 base and J 1 base, leaving 6 bases between the germline ends. The CDR3 reads CSVEAGGTDTQYF. The CDR3 DNA reads TGCAGCGTTGAAGCGGGAGGCACAGATACGCAGTATTTT.

The V gene is TRBV5-8, the J gene TRBJ2-2; D gene unclear. From germline, CDR1 is SGHTS and CDR2 YDEGEE. CDR3 length equals 12 residues. Trimming stripped 3 bases from V and 3 bases from J, with 3 bases between. DNA for the CDR3: TGTGCCAGCAGCTATTACACCGGGGAGCTGTTTTTT. Translation: CASSYYTGELFF.

The V call is TRBV9, the J call TRBJ2-1, with 8 bases aligning to TRBD2. Trimming cost V 0 bases and J 7 bases; bases outside gene matches: 24. Germline V gene data show CDR1 as SGDLS and CDR2 as YYNGEE. The CDR3 is 21 amino acids. CDR3 sequence (DNA): TGTGCCAGCAGCGTAGTGGACGCCGGATCGTGGACAGCGGGAGAATGGAATGAGCAGTTCTTC. This encodes CASSVVDAGSWTAGEWNEQFF.

This clone was seen a handful of times. The junction departs from germline at one end; a sequencing error may be responsible. The CDR3 sequence is CASSLGGQGYSPLHF. The CDR3 DNA is TGTGCTAGCAGCTTAGGAGGACAGGGTTATTCACCCCTCCACTTT. J is TRBJ1-6 and V is TRBV7-7; TRBD1 matches 8 bases. The germline V gene encodes CDR1 SSHAT and CDR2 FNYEAQ (reference sequence). The CDR3 is 15 residues long.

This clone has more than one count but fewer than ten. CDR3 residues: CASRGSTSNEQFF. In DNA form, the CDR3 reads TGTGCCAGCCGGGGATCCACCTCCAATGAGCAGTTCTTC. The chain carries TRBV6-6 and TRBJ2-1; a weak D match, TRBD2 (5 bases). This CDR3 contains 13 residues. Germline V lookup: CDR1 MNHNY, CDR2 SVGAGI (reference sequence). V lost 8 bases and J 6 bases, leaving 14 bases between the germline ends.

This clone was observed a handful of times. V gene TRBV6-6 combines with J gene TRBJ1-5; 8 nucleotides line up with TRBD1. Germline V gene sequence: CDR1 MNHNY, CDR2 SVGAGI (reference sequence). This CDR3 comprises 16 residues. The V gene end was trimmed by 7 bases and the J gene end by 2 bases; junction bases not matched to a gene: 10. Written as DNA, the CDR3 is TGTGCCAGCACCACTAGGACAGGGAGGGGCAATCAGCCCCAGCATTTT. This translates into CASTTRTGRGNQPQHF.

DNA of the CDR3: TGTGCCAGCAGCTTAGAATTTCCTCTATCCGGGGACTATGGCTACACCTTC. The encoded protein is CASSLEFPLSGDYGYTF. The chain employs TRBV7-9 and TRBJ1-2; unclear D gene. Germline V gives CDR1 SEHNR, CDR2 FQNEAQ (reference sequence). Deletions cut 1 base from V and 3 bases from J, with 18 bases between. The CDR3 contains 17 residues. Variable domain in full (rest from reference TRBV7-9 and TRBJ1-2): DTGVSQNPRHKITKRGQNVTFRCDPISEHNRLYWYRQTLGQGPEFLTYFQNEAQLEKSRLLSDRFSAERPKGSFSTLEIQRTEQGDSAMYLCASSLEFPLSGDYGYTFGSGTRLTVV.

J is TRBJ1-2 and V is TRBV6-5; 7 positions agree with TRBD1. Germline V lookup: CDR1 MNHEY, CDR2 SVGAGI. CDR3 length equals 13 residues. V was clipped by 6 bases and J by 4 bases; unmatched bases: 5. CDR3 residues: CASRLGTAYGYTF. The CDR3 DNA sequence: TGTGCCAGCAGGCTAGGGACAGCCTATGGCTACACCTTC.

The chain employs TRBV5-1 and TRBJ2-7; 10 bases agree with TRBD2. J gave up 6 bases and V 2 bases, and 8 bases lay outside the gene matches. The CDR3 length is 15 residues. Germline V gene lookup returns CDR1 SGHRS and CDR2 YFSETQ. The CDR3 coding sequence is TGCGCCAGCAGCTTTATCCTAGCGGGAGCCTCCGAGCAGTACTTC. This translates into CASSFILAGASEQYF.

This clone was detected only a few times. The genes are TRBV21-1 and TRBJ2-3; TRBD2 was called by the table and not checked on the DNA. TRBV21-1 is flagged as a pseudogene. The CDR3 covers 16 residues. The CDR3 sequence: CASISGTRPGPDTQYF. The CDR3 bases are TGTGCCAGCATTAGCGGGACCCGCCCCGGCCCAGATACGCAGTATTTT.

This clone was seen a few times. The chain joins TRBV11-2 to TRBJ2-1, with 7 nucleotides matching TRBD2. Germline trimming cut 1 base from V and 16 bases from J; bases unmatched to any gene: 19. CDR3 size: 16 residues. Germline loops: CDR1 SGHAT, CDR2 FQNNGV. The CDR3 DNA reads as TGTGCCAGCAGCTTAGTTACGGGGTACGGGGGAGGGCCTAAATTCTTC. The encoded protein is CASSLVTGYGGGPKFF.

The J gene is TRBJ2-7, the V gene TRBV27; either TRBD1 or TRBD2 may fit D (5 bases each). Trimming took off 5 bases at V and 2 bases at J, with 16 bases between the two ends. The germline V gene has CDR1 MNHEY and CDR2 SMNVEV (reference sequence). The CDR3 sequence is 15 residues long. The CDR3 region is CASSRPGLGAYEQYF. As DNA, the CDR3 is TGTGCCAGCAGTCGGCCGGGGCTAGGGGCCTACGAGCAGTACTTC.

This clone was seen only a few times. The gene calls are TRBV29-1 and TRBJ1-1; D call uncertain. The CDR3 is made up of 14 amino acids. Looked up from germline, CDR1 is SQVTM and CDR2 is ANQGSEA. Trimming pared 5 bases from V and 1 base from J, leaving 14 bases between. CDR3 sequence: CSVRIAERNTEAFF. DNA of the CDR3: TGCAGCGTTAGGATCGCCGAGAGGAACACTGAAGCTTTCTTT.

The chain links TRBV21-1 to TRBJ2-3; the table's TRBD2 call for D was not verified on the DNA. TRBV21-1 corresponds to a pseudogene. The CDR3 spans 13 residues. CDR3 sequence: CASSKAGADTQYF. The CDR3 coding sequence is TGTGCCAGCAGCAAAGCGGGAGCAGATACGCAGTATTTT.

This clone was counted between two and nine times. This rearrangement joins TRBV2 to TRBJ2-5; D not certain. Germline loops: CDR1 SNHLY, CDR2 FYNNEI. Trimming took 6 bases from V and 0 from J, leaving 5 bases between them. The CDR3 loop spans 12 amino acids. The CDR3 DNA reads as TGTGCCAGCAGACTGTACCAAGAGACCCAGTACTTC. Translated, it gives CASRLYQETQYF.

This rearrangement joins TRBV5-1 to TRBJ2-1; D ambiguous. Germline lookup yields CDR1 SGHRS and CDR2 YFSETQ. Trimming removed 1 base at V and 0 bases at J, with 8 bases between. The CDR3 runs to 15 residues. CDR3 protein: CASSLPSPSYNEQFF. Here the CDR3 DNA reads TGCGCCAGCAGCTTGCCCAGCCCCTCCTACAATGAGCAGTTCTTC.

This chain connects TRBV30 to TRBJ1-1, with D hard to call. The CDR3 extends over 13 amino acids. CDR1 is GTSNPN, CDR2 SVGIG, per germline (reference sequence). The V gene lost 4 bases and the J gene lost 4 bases, with 13 bases spanning the gap. Here the CDR3 reads CAWTHTWGTEAFF. The DNA for the CDR3 is TGTGCCTGGACGCACACCTGGGGCACTGAAGCTTTCTTT.

The V gene is TRBV5-6, the J gene TRBJ1-2; D not certain. Germline-derived CDR1 and CDR2 are SGHDT and YYEEEE. The V end lost 2 bases, the J end lost 0 bases, and 11 bases lay between the germline ends. The CDR3 runs to 15 residues. CDR3 DNA sequence: TGTGCCAGCAGCTTAGAGGGCGCACCTAACTATGGCTACACCTTC. This translates into CASSLEGAPNYGYTF.

The J gene is TRBJ2-3, the V gene TRBV5-1, with TRBD2 identical over 7 bases. The CDR3 is made up of 14 amino acids. With 6 bases clipped from V and 2 bases from J, the junction kept 6 bases outside the gene matches. Per germline, CDR1 SGHRS and CDR2 YFSETQ. The CDR3 DNA reads as TGCGCCAGCAAGCGTGGGACTACCACAGATACGCAGTATTTT. Amino acids: CASKRGTTTDTQYF.

This rearrangement joins TRBV28 to TRBJ1-1; possibly TRBD1 for D (5 bases). V was shortened by 2 bases and J by 0 bases, with 13 bases between the two germline ends. The CDR3 consists of 16 residues. Germline CDR1 and CDR2: MDHEN and SYDVKM. DNA of the CDR3: TGTGCCAGCAGTTTAGGGGGTGCCAAACTGAACACTGAAGCTTTCTTT. It specifies CASSLGGAKLNTEAFF. Variable domain in full (rest from reference TRBV28 and TRBJ1-1): DVKVTQSSRYLVKRTGEKVFLECVQDMDHENMFWYRQDPGLGLRLIYFSYDVKMKEKGDIPEGYSVSREKKERFSLILESASTNQTSMYLCASSLGGAKLNTEAFFGQGTRLTVV.